The 9 T cell receptor beta chains below all came from one sample that was sequenced in a study of Ad26.COV2.S vaccination and SARS-CoV-2 variants. Treatment here: about 20 received Ad26.COV2.S at low or high dose, single or two shots; about 5 received placebo; per-sample allocation not given. Day 63 after the first vaccine or placebo injection was the time point for sampling. This table comes from immunoSEQ multiplex PCR, and its TCRdb copy is limited to in-frame clones, with some not included. The table shows 380,000 or so clones, with around four fifths occurring only once. Sample: peripheral blood, taken in a trial of Ad26.COV2.S vaccine versus placebo. The receptors derive from a person aged 18-60 years who received the Ad26.COV2.S COVID-19 vaccine or a placebo.

The chain couples TRBV21-1 to TRBJ2-4; the table's D gene call, TRBD1, was not cross checked with the DNA. TRBV21-1 is designated a pseudogene. The CDR3 spans 18 residues. The CDR3 nucleotides are TGTGCCAGCAGCCCTCGGGACAGTTTTTTCCTAGCCAAAAACATTCAGTACTTC. Protein product: CASSPRDSFFLAKNIQYF.

The V and J genes are TRBV10-3 and TRBJ2-2; no reliable D call. This CDR3 is 15 amino acids long. Germline-derived CDR1 and CDR2 are ENHRY and SYGVKD. V gave up 1 base and J gave up 3 bases, with 9 bases separating them. The CDR3 nucleotides are TGTGCCATCAGTGAGTTCCAACAGTACACCGGGGAGCTGTTTTTT. Amino acids: CAISEFQQYTGELFF.

The chain has TRBV3-1 (or the pseudogene TRBV3-2) and TRBJ1-2; TRBD1 aligns across 8 bases. The CDR3 contains 15 residues. J gave up 8 bases and V 0 bases, and 8 bases lay outside the gene matches. Germline CDR1 reads LGHDT; CDR2 reads YNNKEL (reference sequence). The CDR3: CASSQDWQGAGGYTF. In DNA form, the CDR3 reads TGTGCCAGCAGCCAAGATTGGCAGGGGGCGGGAGGCTACACCTTC.

J is TRBJ1-5 and V is TRBV10-1; 7 positions match TRBD1. V was pared by 8 bases and J by 7 bases, with 11 bases of the junction left unmatched. CDR1 and CDR2 from the germline V gene are WNHNN and SYGVQD (reference sequence). The CDR3 totals 14 residues. The CDR3 here is CASGGEGAGQPQHF. The CDR3 coding sequence is TGCGCCAGCGGAGGGGAGGGGGCAGGGCAGCCCCAGCATTTT.

V and J are TRBV7-3 and TRBJ2-7, with 10 bases fitting TRBD2. Germline-derived CDR1 and CDR2 are SGHTA and FQGTGA. This CDR3 is built from 16 residues. The CDR3 sequence: CAPFRLAGPTSYEQYF. CDR3 nucleotide sequence: TGTGCGCCCTTTAGACTAGCGGGTCCTACTTCCTACGAGCAGTACTTC.

This rearrangement joins TRBV30 to TRBJ2-7; D is tentatively TRBD1 or TRBD2 (5 bases each). The CDR3 spans 15 residues. Germline-derived CDR1 and CDR2 are GTSNPN and SVGIG (reference sequence). The germline V and J ends were trimmed by 4 bases and 3 bases, with 19 bases remaining between them. In nucleotides, the CDR3 is TGTGCCTGGAATCAGGGAGATCCGAGTTTCTACGAGCAGTACTTC. It is translated as CAWNQGDPSFYEQYF.

This clone was seen just once. J is TRBJ2-1 and V is TRBV5-4; a possible D gene is TRBD2 (6 bases). The germline V gene encodes CDR1 SGHNT and CDR2 YYREEE (reference sequence). The CDR3 has 16 residues. V gave up 4 bases and J gave up 5 bases, with 19 bases separating them. CDR3 residues: CASSKGGGAGHNEQFF. In DNA, the CDR3 is TGTGCCAGCAGCAAGGGTGGCGGCGCGGGACACAATGAGCAGTTCTTC.

The chain uses TRBV7-3 and TRBJ1-2; D is ambiguous. The CDR3 sequence is 15 residues long. Per germline, CDR1 SGHTA and CDR2 FQGTGA. Trimming removed 0 bases at V and 3 bases at J, with 11 bases between. CDR3 sequence (DNA): TGTGCCAGCAGCTTAACAGGCAGAGCAGACTATGGCTACACCTTC. It encodes CASSLTGRADYGYTF.

V gene TRBV14 combines with J gene TRBJ1-6; D possibly corresponds to TRBD1 (6 bases). V lost 1 base and J lost 12, with 10 bases in between. This CDR3 region has 13 residues. Germline assignment: CDR1 SGHDN and CDR2 FVKESK. The CDR3 region has the DNA TGTGCCAGCAGCCAAGGTCTGGGACAACCCCTCCACTTT. Its protein product is CASSQGLGQPLHF. Variable domain in full (rest from reference TRBV14 and TRBJ1-6): EAGVTQFPSHSVIEKGQTVTLRCDPISGHDNLYWYRRVMGKEIKFLLHFVKESKQDESGMPNNRFLAERTGGTYSTLKVQPAELEDSGVYFCASSQGLGQPLHFGNGTRLTVT.